These T cell receptor beta chains were read from a single sample in a study of OX40 agonist ivuxolimab in advanced cancers. TCRdb's table, derived via immunoSEQ multiplex PCR, lists solely in-frame clones and lacks some. Of some 150,000 clones in the sample, approximately 94% were seen once. This specimen consisted of CD4+ or CD8+ T cells sorted from blood, obtained in a trial of the OX40 agonist ivuxolimab. These TCRs come from an adult with an advanced solid tumor such as melanoma, head and neck, liver or kidney cancer. Each CDR3 is given with its conserved first and last residue. The order of the fields is CDR3 DNA, CDR3 protein, D gene, J gene, V gene, clone size. D genes are given only for firm matches. Rows give clone size only sometimes, using once, few, many, or a class for an expanded clone.

TGCGCCAGCAGTCTGGACAGGGGGCAAGGGGAGACCCAGTACTTC	CASSLDRGQGETQYF	TRBD1	TRBJ2-5	TRBV10-1	NA
TGTGCCAGCAGCTTCCCCGGGACCCATGGCTACACCTTC	CASSFPGTHGYTF	NA	TRBJ1-2	TRBV7-2	NA
TGTGCCAGCAGCCCCCTACCAGGTGGGGACAGGGTGGAGCAGTACTTC	CASSPLPGGDRVEQYF	TRBD1	TRBJ2-7	TRBV7-2	NA
TGCGCCAGCAGCAGACAGGTCGGTGAAAAACTGTTTTTT	CASSRQVGEKLFF	NA	TRBJ1-4	TRBV4-3	NA
TGCGCCAGCAGGCGGGAGGAGTACACTGAAGCTTTCTTT	CASRREEYTEAFF	NA	TRBJ1-1	TRBV10-1	NA
TGTGCCAGCAGCCAAAATCGACAGCCAGCACCCCTCCACTTT	CASSQNRQPAPLHF	NA	TRBJ1-6	TRBV7-2	NA
TGTGCCAGCAGCTTGCTGCAGGTGAACACTGAAGCTTTCTTT	CASSLLQVNTEAFF	NA	TRBJ1-1	TRBV5-4	NA
TGTGCCAGCAGACACGACAGACTGAACACTGAAGCTTTCTTT	CASRHDRLNTEAFF	NA	TRBJ1-1	TRBV6-5	NA
TGTGCCAGCAGCCCGGAGGCGGGGACATGGGGCTACACCTTC	CASSPEAGTWGYTF	NA	TRBJ1-2	TRBV7-8	NA
TGTGCCACCAGCAGAGGGACAGGGGGCAGAATAGATACGCAGTATTTT	CATSRGTGGRIDTQYF	TRBD1	TRBJ2-3	TRBV15	NA
TGCGCCAGCAGCCCCCGCCGGGACAGGGCGACAGATACGCAGTATTTT	CASSPRRDRATDTQYF	TRBD1	TRBJ2-3	TRBV5-1	NA
TGTGCCAGCAGCGCCACTAGCGGAAACGACTACGAGCAGTACTTC	CASSATSGNDYEQYF	TRBD2	TRBJ2-7	TRBV9	NA
TGTGCCAGCACCCCACAGAGGGGAAAACAAGAGACCCAGTACTTC	CASTPQRGKQETQYF	NA	TRBJ2-5	TRBV11-2	NA
TGTGCCAGCTCACCAGAACTAGCACATGCCACCGGGGAGCTGTTTTTT	CASSPELAHATGELFF	NA	TRBJ2-2	TRBV18	once
TGCGCCAGCAGCCCTCGGTACTCGGCGGGGCCATACTACAATGAGCAGTTCTTC	CASSPRYSAGPYYNEQFF	NA	TRBJ2-1	TRBV4-3	NA
TGTGCCAGCGCGGGATGGGTAGCGGGACAATTAACCCAGTACTTC	CASAGWVAGQLTQYF	TRBD2	TRBJ2-5	TRBV11-2	once
TGTGCCAGCAGTTACTCATCGGGACTGGCCTACGAGCAGTACTTC	CASSYSSGLAYEQYF	NA	TRBJ2-7	TRBV6-5	NA
TGCGCCAGCAGCCAAGATTCCCCAGCGGGGGGTGAGCAGTTCTTC	CASSQDSPAGGEQFF	TRBD2	TRBJ2-1	TRBV4-3	NA
TGCGCCAGCAGCGAAGAGCCGACAGTCCCCTACTATGGCTACACCTTC	CASSEEPTVPYYGYTF	NA	TRBJ1-2	TRBV5-1	NA
TGTGCCAGCAGCCTCGAAGGGTATAGCACAGATACGCAGTATTTT	CASSLEGYSTDTQYF	NA	TRBJ2-3	TRBV9	NA
TGCAGCGTGGACACTGGACTAGCGGGAGGCAATGAGCAGTTCTTC	CSVDTGLAGGNEQFF	TRBD2	TRBJ2-1	TRBV29-1	NA
TGCGCCAGCAGCCAATCTCTGGGAAGGGATTCACCCCTCCACTTT	CASSQSLGRDSPLHF	NA	TRBJ1-6	TRBV4-3	NA
TGTGCCAGCAGCCCCGGGCCTAGGCAGAACAATGAGCAGTTCTTC	CASSPGPRQNNEQFF	NA	TRBJ2-1	TRBV11-3	NA
TGTGCCAGCAGTTTAGGGGAGAAGGGCTACGAGCAGTACTTC	CASSLGEKGYEQYF	NA	TRBJ2-7	TRBV6-6	once
TGCGCCAGCAGCCTCTTTAACACGGGGATTGGCACAGATACGCAGTATTTT	CASSLFNTGIGTDTQYF	NA	TRBJ2-3	TRBV5-1	NA
TGTGCCAGCAGTTTAGATCCGGGGCAGTCTTTCTTT	CASSLDPGQSFF	NA	TRBJ1-1	TRBV28	NA
TGTGCCTGGAGTGTACAGGGAAACACCATATATTTT	CAWSVQGNTIYF	NA	TRBJ1-3	TRBV30	NA
TGTGCCAGCAGCCCGGGGACAGGGGCTTTGAACACTGAAGCTTTCTTT	CASSPGTGALNTEAFF	TRBD1	TRBJ1-1	TRBV11-2	NA
TGTGCCAGCAGATTAATATGGGGACACAGAAACACCATATATTTT	CASRLIWGHRNTIYF	NA	TRBJ1-3	TRBV9	NA
TGTGCCAGCAGCTTAGCGGGGCTAGCGGGAGGGCCCCAGTACTTC	CASSLAGLAGGPQYF	TRBD2	TRBJ2-5	TRBV7-2	NA